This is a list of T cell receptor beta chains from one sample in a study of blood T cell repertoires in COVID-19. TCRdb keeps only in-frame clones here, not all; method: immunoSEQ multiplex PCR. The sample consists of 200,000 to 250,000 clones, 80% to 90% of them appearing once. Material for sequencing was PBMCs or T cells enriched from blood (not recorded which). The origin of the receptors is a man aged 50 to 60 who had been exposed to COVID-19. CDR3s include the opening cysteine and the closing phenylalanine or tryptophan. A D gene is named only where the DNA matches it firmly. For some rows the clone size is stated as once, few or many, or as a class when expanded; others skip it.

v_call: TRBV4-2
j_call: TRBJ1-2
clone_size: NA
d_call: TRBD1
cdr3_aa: CASSQVGQAENDGYTF
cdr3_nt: TGTGCCAGCAGCCAAGTCGGACAGGCCGAGAACGATGGCTACACCTTC

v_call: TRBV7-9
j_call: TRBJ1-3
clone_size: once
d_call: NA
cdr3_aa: CASSLALIRDSGNTIYF
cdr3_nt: TGTGCCAGCAGCTTAGCGCTGATCAGGGATTCTGGAAACACCATATATTTT

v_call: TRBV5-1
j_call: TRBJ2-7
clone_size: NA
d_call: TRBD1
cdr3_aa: CASSLEGTAPYEQYF
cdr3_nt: TGCGCCAGCAGCTTGGAAGGGACAGCACCCTACGAGCAGTACTTC

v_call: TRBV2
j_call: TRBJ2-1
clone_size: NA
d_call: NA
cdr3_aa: CASTRLIEQFF
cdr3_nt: TGTGCCAGCACCAGGTTGATAGAGCAGTTCTTC

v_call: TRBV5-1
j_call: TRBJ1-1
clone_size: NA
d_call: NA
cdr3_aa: CASSLKTGFDTEAFF
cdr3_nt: TGCGCCAGCAGCTTAAAGACAGGTTTTGACACTGAAGCTTTCTTT

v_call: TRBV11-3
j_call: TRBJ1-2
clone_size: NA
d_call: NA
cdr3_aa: CASSLVPDSGYTF
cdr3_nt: TGTGCCAGCAGCTTAGTCCCCGACAGTGGCTACACCTTC

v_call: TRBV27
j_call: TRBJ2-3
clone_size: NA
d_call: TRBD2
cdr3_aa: CASSSWLGTSGSSDTQYF
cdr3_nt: TGTGCCAGCAGTTCCTGGTTGGGGACTAGCGGGAGCTCAGATACGCAGTATTTT

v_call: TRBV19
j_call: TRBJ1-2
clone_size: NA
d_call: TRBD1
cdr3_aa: CASSPDRGDYGYTF
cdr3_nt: TGTGCCAGTAGTCCCGACAGGGGGGACTATGGCTACACCTTC

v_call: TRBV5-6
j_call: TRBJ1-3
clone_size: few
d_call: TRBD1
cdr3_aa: CASSLVGQGAVVSGNTIYF
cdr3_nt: TGTGCCAGCAGCTTGGTTGGACAGGGGGCTGTAGTTTCCGGAAACACCATATATTTT

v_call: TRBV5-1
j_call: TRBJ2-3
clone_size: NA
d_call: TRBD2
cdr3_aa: CASSPAGGSTDTQYF
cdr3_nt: TGCGCCAGCAGCCCAGCGGGGGGGAGCACAGATACGCAGTATTTT

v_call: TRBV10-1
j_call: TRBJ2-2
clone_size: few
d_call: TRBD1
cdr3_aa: CASSWTGAGTGELFF
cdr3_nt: TGCGCCAGCAGTTGGACAGGGGCCGGCACCGGGGAGCTGTTTTTT

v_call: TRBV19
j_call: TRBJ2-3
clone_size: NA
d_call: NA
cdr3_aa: CASSIVPGVEGSDTQYF
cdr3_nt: TGTGCCAGTAGTATAGTCCCAGGAGTAGAGGGATCAGATACGCAGTATTTT

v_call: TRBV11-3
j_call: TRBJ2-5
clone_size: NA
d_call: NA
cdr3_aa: CASSPLQRKETQYF
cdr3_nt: TGTGCCAGCAGCCCCCTTCAGCGGAAAGAGACCCAGTACTTC

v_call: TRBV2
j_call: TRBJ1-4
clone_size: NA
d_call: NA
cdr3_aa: CASSEGAEPGKLFF
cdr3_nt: TGTGCCAGCAGTGAAGGGGCAGAACCAGGAAAACTGTTTTTT

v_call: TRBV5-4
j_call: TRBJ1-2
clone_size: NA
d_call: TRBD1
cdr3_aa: CASSSPGTGYGYTF
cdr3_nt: TGTGCCAGCAGCTCCCCCGGGACAGGCTATGGCTACACCTTC

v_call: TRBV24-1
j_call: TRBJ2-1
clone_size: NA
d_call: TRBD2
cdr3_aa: CATSDVSGRDNNEQFF
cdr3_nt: TGTGCCACCAGTGATGTTAGCGGGAGGGACAACAATGAGCAGTTCTTC

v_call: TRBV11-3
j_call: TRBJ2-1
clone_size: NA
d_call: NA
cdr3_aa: CASRGGNLSEVYEQFF
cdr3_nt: TGTGCCAGCAGGGGCGGGAACCTCTCTGAGGTGTATGAGCAGTTCTTC

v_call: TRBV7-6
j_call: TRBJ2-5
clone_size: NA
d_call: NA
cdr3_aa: CASSLDVQGVWETQYF
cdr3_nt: TGTGCCAGCAGCTTAGACGTCCAGGGTGTCTGGGAGACCCAGTACTTC

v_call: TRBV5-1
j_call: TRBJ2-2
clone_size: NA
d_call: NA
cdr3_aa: CASSLIPTNTGELFF
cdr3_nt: TGCGCCAGCAGTTTAATACCTACGAACACCGGGGAGCTGTTTTTT

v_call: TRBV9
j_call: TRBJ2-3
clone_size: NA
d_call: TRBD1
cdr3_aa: CASRPAGTGGTDTQYF
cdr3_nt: TGTGCCAGCAGGCCCGCCGGGACAGGGGGCACAGATACGCAGTATTTT

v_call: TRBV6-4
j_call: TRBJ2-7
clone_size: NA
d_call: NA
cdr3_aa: CASGVGQSIYEQYF
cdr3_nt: TGTGCCAGCGGGGTGGGACAATCTATCTACGAGCAGTACTTC

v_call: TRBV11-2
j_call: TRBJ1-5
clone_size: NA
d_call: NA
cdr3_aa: CASSFSDINQPQHF
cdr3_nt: TGTGCCAGCAGCTTTAGCGACATAAATCAGCCCCAGCATTTT

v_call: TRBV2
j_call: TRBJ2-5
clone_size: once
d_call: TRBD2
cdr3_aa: CASSERGLARETQYF
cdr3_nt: TGTGCCAGCAGTGAAAGGGGACTAGCCCGTGAGACCCAGTACTTC

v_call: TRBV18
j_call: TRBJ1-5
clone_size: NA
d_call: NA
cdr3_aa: CASSPGGNQPQHF
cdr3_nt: TGTGCCAGCTCACCAGGAGGCAATCAGCCCCAGCATTTT

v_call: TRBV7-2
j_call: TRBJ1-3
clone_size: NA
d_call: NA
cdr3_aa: CASISVGNTIYF
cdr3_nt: TGTGCCAGCATTTCAGTAGGAAACACCATATATTTT

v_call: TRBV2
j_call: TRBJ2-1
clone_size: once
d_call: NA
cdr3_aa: CASSLESSGNEQFF
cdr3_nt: TGTGCCAGCAGTCTAGAGTCCTCGGGCAATGAGCAGTTCTTC

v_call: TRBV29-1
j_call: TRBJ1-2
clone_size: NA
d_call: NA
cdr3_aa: CSVEKPPGSYYGYTF
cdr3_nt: TGCAGCGTTGAAAAACCCCCCGGGTCGTACTATGGCTACACCTTC

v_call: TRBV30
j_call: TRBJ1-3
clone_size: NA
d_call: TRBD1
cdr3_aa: CAWQTGAGNTIYF
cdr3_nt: TGTGCCTGGCAGACAGGGGCAGGAAACACCATATATTTT

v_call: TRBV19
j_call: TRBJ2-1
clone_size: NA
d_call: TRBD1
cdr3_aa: CASSIETGAEQFF
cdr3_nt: TGTGCCAGTAGTATAGAAACAGGGGCTGAGCAGTTCTTC

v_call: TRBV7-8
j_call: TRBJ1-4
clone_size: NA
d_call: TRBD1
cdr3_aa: CASTQDRGLIVNEKLFF
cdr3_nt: TGTGCCAGCACCCAGGACAGGGGGCTAATAGTAAATGAAAAACTGTTTTTT

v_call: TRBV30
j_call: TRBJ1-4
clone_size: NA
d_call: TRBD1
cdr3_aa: CAWSNRGLINEKLFF
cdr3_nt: TGTGCCTGGAGTAACAGGGGGCTTATTAATGAAAAACTGTTTTTT

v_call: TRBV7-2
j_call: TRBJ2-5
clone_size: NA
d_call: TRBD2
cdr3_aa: CASSTSGGAWETQYF
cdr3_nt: TGTGCCAGCAGCACCAGCGGGGGGGCCTGGGAGACCCAGTACTTC

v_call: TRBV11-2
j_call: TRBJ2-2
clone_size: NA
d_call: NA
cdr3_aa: CASSHLAIGELFF
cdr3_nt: TGTGCCAGCAGCCATCTAGCGATCGGGGAGCTGTTTTTT

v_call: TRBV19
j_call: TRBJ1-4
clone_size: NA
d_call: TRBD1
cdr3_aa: CASSLGQGRYEKLFF
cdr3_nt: TGTGCCAGTAGTTTGGGACAGGGAAGGTATGAAAAACTGTTTTTT

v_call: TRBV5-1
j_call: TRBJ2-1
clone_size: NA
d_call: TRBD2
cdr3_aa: CASSSGTSGSYDNEQFF
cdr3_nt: TGCGCCAGCAGCTCCGGGACTAGCGGGAGTTACGACAATGAGCAGTTCTTC

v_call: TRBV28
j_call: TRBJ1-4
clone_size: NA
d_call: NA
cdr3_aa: CASSNPREKLFF
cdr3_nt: TGTGCCAGCAGTAACCCCAGGGAAAAACTGTTTTTT

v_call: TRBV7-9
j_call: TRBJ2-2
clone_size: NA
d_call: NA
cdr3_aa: CASSSKQASTGELFF
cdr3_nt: TGTGCCAGCAGCTCCAAACAGGCTTCGACCGGGGAGCTGTTTTTT

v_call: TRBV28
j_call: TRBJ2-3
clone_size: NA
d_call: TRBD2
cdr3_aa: CASRGPGLAGATDTQYF
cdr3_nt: TGTGCCAGCCGCGGACCGGGACTAGCCGGAGCCACAGATACGCAGTATTTT

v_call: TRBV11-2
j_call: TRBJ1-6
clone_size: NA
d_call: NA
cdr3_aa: CASTLGINSPLHF
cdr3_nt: TGTGCCAGCACCCTGGGCATCAATTCACCCCTCCACTTT

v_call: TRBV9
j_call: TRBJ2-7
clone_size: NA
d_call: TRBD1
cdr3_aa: CASSVGGTGSYEQYF
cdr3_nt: TGTGCCAGCAGCGTAGGAGGGACAGGGAGCTACGAGCAGTACTTC

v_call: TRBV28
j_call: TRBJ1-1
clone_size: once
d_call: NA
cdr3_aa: CASSPGSIAFF
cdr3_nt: TGTGCCAGCAGTCCGGGAAGTATAGCTTTCTTT

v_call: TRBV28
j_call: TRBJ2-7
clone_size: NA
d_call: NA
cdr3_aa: CASSLGRLATYEQYF
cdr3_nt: TGTGCCAGCAGTTTAGGCAGGTTAGCGACCTACGAGCAGTACTTC

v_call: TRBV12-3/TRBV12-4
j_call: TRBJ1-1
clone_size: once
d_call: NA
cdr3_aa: CASRYGGNTEAFF
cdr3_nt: TGTGCCAGCAGGTATGGAGGGAACACTGAAGCTTTCTTT

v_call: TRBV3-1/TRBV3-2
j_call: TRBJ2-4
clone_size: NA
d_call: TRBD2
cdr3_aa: CASSFSGTSGIAKNIQYF
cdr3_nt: TGTGCCAGCAGCTTTTCGGGGACTAGCGGAATAGCCAAAAACATTCAGTACTTC

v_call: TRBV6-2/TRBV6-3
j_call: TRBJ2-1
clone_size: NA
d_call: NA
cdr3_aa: CASSPRTYEQFF
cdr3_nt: TGTGCCAGCAGTCCGCGGACTTACGAGCAGTTCTTC

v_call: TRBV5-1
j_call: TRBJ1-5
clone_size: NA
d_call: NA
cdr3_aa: CASSLGLPNSNQPQHF
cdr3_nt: TGCGCCAGCAGCTTGGGGCTTCCCAATAGCAATCAGCCCCAGCATTTT